These 5 T cell receptor beta chains were all obtained from the same sample, sequenced in a study of blood T cell repertoires in COVID-19. Repertoires were generated with immunoSEQ multiplex PCR, while TCRdb's copy carries only in-frame clones and drops some. Found here are more than 150,000 clones, 65% to 85% of them singletons; the top ten hold about 15%. Sample: peripheral blood. The receptors derive from an elderly woman with acute or convalescent COVID-19.

The chain combines TRBV28 with TRBJ1-3, with unresolved D. Trimming removed 7 bases from V and 2 bases from J, with 12 bases in between. Germline CDR1 is MDHEN and CDR2 is SYDVKM. The length of the CDR3 is 14 residues. Here the CDR3 reads CASTLGGAGNTIYF. The CDR3 DNA is TGTGCCAGCACCCTTGGAGGCGCTGGAAACACCATATATTTT. The variable domain in full, with the rest retrieved from reference TRBV28 and TRBJ1-3, is DVKVTQSSRYLVKRTGEKVFLECVQDMDHENMFWYRQDPGLGLRLIYFSYDVKMKEKGDIPEGYSVSREKKERFSLILESASTNQTSMYLCASTLGGAGNTIYFGEGSWLTVV.

The gene calls are TRBV28 and TRBJ1-4, with unresolved D. With 1 base removed from V and 8 bases from J, the gap between germline ends came to 14 bases. Germline V lookup: CDR1 MDHEN, CDR2 SYDVKM. CDR3 length equals 15 residues. This chain's CDR3 is CASSLSPGVKEKLFF. CDR3 DNA: TGTGCCAGCAGTTTATCCCCCGGTGTTAAGGAAAAACTGTTTTTT.

There are a few counts of this clone. This chain joins TRBV19 and TRBJ2-5; 11 bases align to TRBD2. The CDR3 is 15 amino acids. CDR1 and CDR2 from the germline V gene are LNHDA and SQIVND (reference sequence). The V gene end was trimmed by 3 bases and the J gene end by 0 bases; junction bases not matched to a gene: 0. CDR3 amino acids: CASSMTSGDQETQYF. The DNA of the CDR3 is TGTGCCAGTAGTATGACTAGCGGGGACCAAGAGACCCAGTACTTC.

Note on this clone: Other nucleotide sequences in the sample specify the same CDR3. V gene TRBV28 combines with J gene TRBJ1-6; D remains ambiguous. Trimming stripped 2 bases from V and 5 bases from J, with 7 bases between. This CDR3 is 14 amino acids long. CDR1 is MDHEN, CDR2 SYDVKM, per germline. CDR3 residues: CASSLRGNNSPLHF. For the CDR3, the DNA is TGTGCCAGCAGTTTACGAGGGAATAATTCACCCCTCCACTTT.

The V and J genes are TRBV7-2 and TRBJ2-7; 7 bases align to TRBD2. From germline, CDR1 is SGHTA and CDR2 FQGNSA. The CDR3 has 15 amino acids. V shed 5 bases and J 4 bases; nucleotides not matched to a gene: 11. For the CDR3, the DNA is TGTGCCAGCAGCCCAGATAGTGGGCGGGGGTACGAGCAGTACTTC. This sequence encodes CASSPDSGRGYEQYF. Looking up the rest from reference TRBV7-2 and TRBJ2-7 gives the full variable domain: GAGVSQSPSNKVTEKGKDVELRCDPISGHTALYWYRQSLGQGLEFLIYFQGNSAPDKSGLPSDRFSAERTGGSVSTLTIQRTQQEDSAVYLCASSPDSGRGYEQYFGPGTRLTVT.